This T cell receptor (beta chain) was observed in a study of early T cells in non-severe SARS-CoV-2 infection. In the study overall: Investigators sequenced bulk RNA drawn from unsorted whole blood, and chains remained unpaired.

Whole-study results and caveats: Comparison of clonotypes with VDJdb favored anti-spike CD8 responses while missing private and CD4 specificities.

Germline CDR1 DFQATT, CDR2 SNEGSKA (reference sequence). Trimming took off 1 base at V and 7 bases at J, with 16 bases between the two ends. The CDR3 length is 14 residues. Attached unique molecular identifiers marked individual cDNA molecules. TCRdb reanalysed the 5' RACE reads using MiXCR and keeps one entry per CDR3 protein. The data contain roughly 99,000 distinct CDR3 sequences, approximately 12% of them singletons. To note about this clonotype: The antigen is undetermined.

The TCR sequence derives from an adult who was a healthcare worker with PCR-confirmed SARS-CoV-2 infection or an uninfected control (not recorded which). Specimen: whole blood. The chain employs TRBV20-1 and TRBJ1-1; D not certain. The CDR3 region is CSARAEVISLEAFF. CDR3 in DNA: TGCAGTGCTAGAGCGGAGGTGATTAGCCTTGAAGCTTTCTTT.